In its sample, the clone carrying this TCR beta chain was seen a few times. The antigen remains undetermined. As to treatment: 19 received Ad26.COV2.S at low or high dose, single or two shots; roughly five received placebo; per-sample allocation not given. The samples were gathered on day 63 after the first injection of vaccine or placebo. The source of the sample is a study of Ad26.COV2.S vaccination and SARS-CoV-2 variants. The study, taken as a whole, reports: Spike-specific responses of CD8+ and CD4+ T cells were reported to display substantial breadth after vaccination.

The CDR3 is 12 residues long. Per the germline V gene, CDR1 is GTSNPN and CDR2 is SVGIG (reference sequence). The V and J ends lost 3 bases and 8 bases respectively, with 11 bases between them. Some clones are missing from TCRdb's copy, which holds only in-frame ones; the method was immunoSEQ multiplex PCR. The repertoire holds 350,000 to 450,000 clones, with approximately 90% as singletons. This chain joins TRBV30 and TRBJ2-1, with D possibly TRBD1 on 5 matching bases. The sample here was peripheral blood, taken in a trial of Ad26.COV2.S vaccine versus placebo. This TCR came from a person aged 18-60 years who received the Ad26.COV2.S COVID-19 vaccine or a placebo. CDR3 sequence reads: CAWSRKGHEQFF. The CDR3 coding sequence is TGTGCCTGGAGCCGAAAGGGGCATGAGCAGTTCTTC.